This T cell receptor beta chain stems from a study of graft-versus-host responses after intestinal transplantation. Study at large: All of the recipients had induction that used anti-thymocyte globulin, then tacrolimus and steroids for about 3 years.

As concerns this clone: Its specificity is not known.

Sequenced by immunoSEQ multiplex PCR; TCRdb stores in-frame clones only, minus some. The sample yields approximately 99,000 clones, 90% to 95% seen once. Points from the study as a whole: Patients who carried graft-donor T cell macrochimerism also had high graft-versus-host to host-versus-graft clonal ratios in their allografts. There were GvH clones found in recipient marrow, and some of them appeared first in ileum or blood.

V lost 2 bases and J lost 3; bases outside the gene matches: 7. Germline V gives CDR1 MNHNS, CDR2 SASEGT. The CDR3 sequence is 17 residues long. Sequences were derived from unstimulated CD4+ T cells sorted from spleen or lymph node cells, sampled before transplant. This TCR was sampled from a human donor who was the organ donor for an intestinal transplant. This rearrangement joins TRBV6-1 to TRBJ1-5; 10 nucleotides agree with TRBD1. The CDR3 DNA reads TGTGCCAGCAGTGAACACGGACAGGGGGTGAACAATCAGCCCCAGCATTTT. This encodes CASSEHGQGVNNQPQHF.